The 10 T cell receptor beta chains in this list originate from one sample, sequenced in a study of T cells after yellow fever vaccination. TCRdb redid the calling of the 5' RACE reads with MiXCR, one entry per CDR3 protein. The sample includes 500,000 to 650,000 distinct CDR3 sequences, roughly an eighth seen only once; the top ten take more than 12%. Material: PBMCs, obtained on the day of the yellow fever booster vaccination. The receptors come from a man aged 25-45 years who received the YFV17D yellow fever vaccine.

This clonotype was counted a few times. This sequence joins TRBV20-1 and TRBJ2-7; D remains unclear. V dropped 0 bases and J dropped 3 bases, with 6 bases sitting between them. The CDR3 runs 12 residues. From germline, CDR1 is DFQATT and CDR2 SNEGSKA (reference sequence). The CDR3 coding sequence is TGCAGTGCTAGAGATCCCGGCTACGAGCAGTACTTC. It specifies CSARDPGYEQYF.

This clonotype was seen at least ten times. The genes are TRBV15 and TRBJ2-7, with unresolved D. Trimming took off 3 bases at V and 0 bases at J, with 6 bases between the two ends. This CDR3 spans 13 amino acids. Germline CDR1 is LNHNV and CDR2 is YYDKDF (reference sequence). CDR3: CATSRGSSYEQYF. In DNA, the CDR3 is TGTGCCACCAGCAGGGGTAGCTCCTACGAGCAGTACTTC. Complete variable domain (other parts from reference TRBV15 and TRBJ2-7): DAMVIQNPRYQVTQFGKPVTLSCSQTLNHNVMYWYQQKSSQAPKLLFHYYDKDFNNEADTPDNFQSRRPNTSFCFLDIRSPGLGDTAMYLCATSRGSSYEQYFGPGTRLTVT.

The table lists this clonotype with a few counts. This CDR3 reads CATSRSGSPGETQYF. The CDR3 DNA reads as TGTGCCACCAGCAGGAGCGGAAGCCCCGGGGAGACCCAGTACTTC. J is TRBJ2-5 and V is TRBV15; D perhaps matches TRBD2 (5 bases). CDR1 and CDR2 from the germline V gene are LNHNV and YYDKDF (reference sequence). This CDR3 has 15 residues. Deletions cut 3 bases from V and 5 bases from J, with 16 bases between.

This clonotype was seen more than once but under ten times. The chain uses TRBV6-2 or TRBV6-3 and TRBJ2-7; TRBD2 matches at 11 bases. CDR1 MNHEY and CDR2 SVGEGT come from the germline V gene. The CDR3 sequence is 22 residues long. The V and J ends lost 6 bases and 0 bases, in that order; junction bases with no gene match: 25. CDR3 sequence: CASRTPGLAVLARDFFSYEQYF. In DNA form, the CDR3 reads TGTGCCAGCAGAACACCGGGACTAGCGGTGTTAGCGAGGGATTTTTTCTCCTACGAGCAGTACTTC.

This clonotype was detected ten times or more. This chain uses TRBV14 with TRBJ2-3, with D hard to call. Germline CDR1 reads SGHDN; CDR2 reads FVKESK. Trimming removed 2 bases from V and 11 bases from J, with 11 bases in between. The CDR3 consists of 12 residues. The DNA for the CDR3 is TGTGCCAGCAGCCAACTACGGGCCCTGCAGTATTTT. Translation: CASSQLRALQYF.

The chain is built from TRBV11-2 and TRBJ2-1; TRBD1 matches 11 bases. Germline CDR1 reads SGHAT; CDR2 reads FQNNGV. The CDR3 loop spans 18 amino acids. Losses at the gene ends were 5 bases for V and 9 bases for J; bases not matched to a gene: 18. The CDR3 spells CASSPRGGQGAVRPEQFF. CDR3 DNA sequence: TGTGCCAGCAGCCCACGAGGAGGACAGGGGGCCGTCCGTCCTGAGCAGTTCTTC.

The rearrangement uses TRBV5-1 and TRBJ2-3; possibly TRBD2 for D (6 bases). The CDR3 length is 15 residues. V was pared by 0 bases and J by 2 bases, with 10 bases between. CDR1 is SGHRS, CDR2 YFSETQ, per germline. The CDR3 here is CASSLAKDYTDTQYF. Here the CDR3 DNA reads TGCGCCAGCAGCTTGGCCAAGGACTACACAGATACGCAGTATTTT.

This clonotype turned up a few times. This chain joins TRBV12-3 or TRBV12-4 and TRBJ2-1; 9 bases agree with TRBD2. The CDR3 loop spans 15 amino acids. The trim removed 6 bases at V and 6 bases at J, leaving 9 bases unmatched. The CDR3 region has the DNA TGTGCCAGCAGACTTGGCCTAGCGGGGAGCAATGAGCAGTTCTTC. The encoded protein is CASRLGLAGSNEQFF.

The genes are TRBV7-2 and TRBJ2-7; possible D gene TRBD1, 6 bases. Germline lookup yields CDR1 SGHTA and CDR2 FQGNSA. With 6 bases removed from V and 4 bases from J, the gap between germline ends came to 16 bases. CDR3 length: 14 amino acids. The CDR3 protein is CASRENGQTYEQYF. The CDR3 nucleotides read TGTGCCAGCAGGGAAAACGGACAGACGTACGAGCAGTACTTC.

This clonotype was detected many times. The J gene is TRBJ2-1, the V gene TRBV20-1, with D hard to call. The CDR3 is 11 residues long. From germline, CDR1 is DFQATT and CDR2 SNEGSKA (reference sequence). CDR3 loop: CSAGSYNEQFF. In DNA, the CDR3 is TGCAGCGCCGGTTCCTACAATGAGCAGTTCTTC.